One sample yielded the 22 T cell receptor beta chains listed below, sequenced in a study of shared clonotypes between healthy human individuals. Generated by immunoSEQ multiplex PCR, the TCRdb table keeps only in-frame clones and is missing some. The sample holds some 2 million clones, just under 95% seen once. Positive CCR7 selection of CD45RO-negative cells yielded the naive CD8 cells, and terminally differentiated effector memory CD45RA+ cells were excluded. The material sequenced was naive CD8+ T cells sorted from blood. Source of these receptors: a young man in good health.

This clone was seen once. The chain joins TRBV27 to TRBJ2-7, with D unresolved. V was clipped by 5 bases and J by 7 bases, with 15 bases between them. In germline, CDR1 is MNHEY, CDR2 SMNVEV (reference sequence). The CDR3 sequence is 13 residues long. This CDR3 reads CASSPRQLGEQYF. The CDR3 region has the DNA TGTGCCAGCAGTCCAAGACAATTGGGGGAGCAGTACTTC.

This clone was picked up one time. The rearrangement uses TRBV2 and TRBJ2-5; 9 nucleotides align to TRBD1. The CDR3 has 13 residues. The V and J ends lost 11 bases and 4 bases, in that order; junction bases with no gene match: 8. Per germline, CDR1 SNHLY and CDR2 FYNNEI. This CDR3 reads CAGWTGEGETQYF. In DNA, the CDR3 is TGTGCCGGGTGGACAGGGGAGGGAGAGACCCAGTACTTC.

The V call is TRBV7-5, the J call TRBJ2-7; TRBD2, the D gene given by the table, was not confirmed from the DNA. TRBV7-5 is noted as a pseudogene. The CDR3 runs 16 residues. The CDR3 DNA follows: TGTGCCAGAAGCCCCGCCCCTCTAGCCGGGACCTACGAGCAGTACTTC. Translated, it gives CARSPAPLAGTYEQYF.

The gene calls are TRBV2 and TRBJ2-7; TRBD1 aligns across 7 bases. V dropped 1 base and J dropped 4; count of bases not matched to a gene: 7. The CDR3 consists of 15 residues. Germline lookup yields CDR1 SNHLY and CDR2 FYNNEI. The CDR3 loop is CASSEVETGPYEQYF. The DNA for the CDR3 is TGTGCCAGCAGTGAAGTAGAGACAGGGCCATACGAGCAGTACTTC.

The chain combines TRBV27 with TRBJ1-1; 8 positions agree with TRBD1. V shed 4 bases and J 4 bases; nucleotides not matched to a gene: 5. Germline V gives CDR1 MNHEY, CDR2 SMNVEV (reference sequence). The CDR3 spans 14 residues. The CDR3 region is CASSSPTGGTEAFF. The CDR3 DNA follows: TGTGCCAGCAGTTCGCCCACAGGGGGCACTGAAGCTTTCTTT.

The rearrangement joins TRBV9 to TRBJ1-5; TRBD1 matches at 8 bases. J was trimmed by 6 bases and V by 4 bases; bases with no gene match: 9. Germline CDR1 reads SGDLS; CDR2 reads YYNGEE. The CDR3 runs to 15 residues. The CDR3, as DNA: TGTGCCAGCAGCAAATACGGGACAGGTGCTCAGCCCCAGCATTTT. Its translation is CASSKYGTGAQPQHF.

A single count supports this clone. The chain joins TRBV6-5 to TRBJ2-5, with D unresolved. The V gene's germline CDR1 is MNHEY and CDR2 SVGAGI. CDR3 length equals 15 residues. V was cut by 0 bases and J by 0 bases, with 8 bases left in between. CDR3 sequence reads: CASSYSTEYQETQYF. The CDR3 DNA reads TGTGCCAGCAGTTACTCGACCGAGTACCAAGAGACCCAGTACTTC.

The chain combines TRBV4-3 with TRBJ2-7; 9 nucleotides line up with TRBD2. In germline, CDR1 is LGHNA, CDR2 YSLEER. The CDR3 has 14 residues. Trimming took 3 bases from V and 5 from J; bases not matched to a gene: 5. The CDR3: CASSQTGLAHEQYF. In nucleotides, the CDR3 is TGCGCCAGCAGCCAGACGGGACTAGCCCACGAGCAGTACTTC.

This sequence joins TRBV11-2 and TRBJ2-1; TRBD2 might be the D (7 bases). CDR3 length: 16 amino acids. CDR1 is SGHAT, CDR2 FQNNGV, per germline. V was shortened by 6 bases and J by 3 bases, with 18 bases between the two germline ends. The CDR3 spells CASSLISGGVYNEQFF. CDR3 nucleotides: TGTGCCAGCAGTCTGATTTCGGGGGGCGTCTACAATGAGCAGTTCTTC.

The CDR3, as DNA: TGTGCCAGTAGTACCCGGGAAGGGGGAAACTACGAGCAGTACTTC. Protein product: CASSTREGGNYEQYF. The V gene is TRBV19, the J gene TRBJ2-7; TRBD1 is a possible D gene (6 bases). Germline CDR1 reads LNHDA; CDR2 reads SQIVND (reference sequence). Deletions cut 4 bases from V and 3 bases from J, with 16 bases between. The CDR3 runs to 15 residues.

The rearrangement uses TRBV10-1 and TRBJ1-1, with a possible D match to TRBD1 (6 bases). From germline, CDR1 is WNHNN and CDR2 SYGVQD (reference sequence). Trimming stripped 5 bases from V and 4 bases from J, with 11 bases between. This CDR3 comprises 13 residues. CDR3 nucleotides: TGCGCCAGCAGTCACAGGGAATCCACTGAAGCTTTCTTT. This translates into CASSHRESTEAFF.

V usage is TRBV4-1 and J usage is TRBJ1-3; D not resolved. Germline V lookup: CDR1 MGHRA, CDR2 YSYEKL. The CDR3 runs 15 residues. Trimming pared 4 bases from V and 4 bases from J, leaving 14 bases between. For the CDR3, the DNA is TGCGCCAGCAGCCTGGCCCAGACTAAAGGAAACACCATATATTTT. Translating it yields CASSLAQTKGNTIYF.

CDR3 bases: TGTGCCAGCGGACTAGCGGGGCATGAGCAGTTCTTC. This gives the protein CASGLAGHEQFF. The V and J genes are TRBV7-9 and TRBJ2-1, with 12 bases lining up with TRBD2. The CDR3 covers 12 residues. Germline V gene sequence: CDR1 SEHNR, CDR2 FQNEAQ (reference sequence). J was trimmed by 8 bases and V by 8 bases; bases with no gene match: 1.

This clone has more than one count but fewer than ten. The chain carries TRBV7-9 and TRBJ2-2; 8 nucleotides agree with TRBD1. Germline loops: CDR1 SEHNR, CDR2 FQNEAQ (reference sequence). V lost 4 bases to trimming and J lost 8 bases; unmatched junction nucleotides: 6. The CDR3 length is 14 residues. CDR3 coding DNA: TGTGCCAGCAGCTATTCGGACAGGGCTGGGGAGCTGTTTTTT. Translated: CASSYSDRAGELFF.

The chain uses TRBV19 and TRBJ2-7; tentative D call: TRBD2 (5 bases). CDR3 length: 12 amino acids. V lost 6 bases, J lost 3 bases, and 9 bases lay in between. Germline V gives CDR1 LNHDA, CDR2 SQIVND (reference sequence). For the CDR3, the DNA is TGTGCCAGTAGCGGGATTGGCTACGAGCAGTACTTC. It specifies CASSGIGYEQYF.

This chain joins TRBV6-5 and TRBJ1-2; maybe TRBD1 (5 bases). The germline V gene has CDR1 MNHEY and CDR2 SVGAGI. The CDR3 contains 15 residues. V lost 4 bases and J lost 4, with 16 bases in between. The CDR3 DNA sequence: TGTGCCAGCAGTTTCGCGGAGGACACGATCTATGGCTACACCTTC. It specifies CASSFAEDTIYGYTF.

A single count supports this clone. CDR3 in amino acids: CASSDPSGGRTDTQYF. CDR3 DNA: TGTGCCAGCAGTGATCCTAGTGGCGGCCGCACAGATACGCAGTATTTT. The V call is TRBV25-1, the J call TRBJ2-3; D ambiguous. V was cut by 3 bases and J by 1 base, with 14 bases left in between. Germline CDR1 and CDR2: MGHDK and SYGVNS. This CDR3 comprises 16 residues.

The chain is built from TRBV7-6 and TRBJ2-2; 8 nucleotides align to TRBD1. Per germline, CDR1 SGHVS and CDR2 FNYEAQ. J lost 1 base, V lost 6 bases, and 7 bases had no gene match. The CDR3 sequence is 16 residues long. This CDR3 reads CASSLRGQGNTGELFF. The CDR3 nucleotides read TGTGCCAGCAGTCTTAGAGGACAGGGGAACACCGGGGAGCTGTTTTTT.

The rearrangement uses TRBV9 and TRBJ2-3; 10 nucleotides line up with TRBD1. The junction had 4 bases not matched to a gene; V was cut back by 3 bases and J by 0 bases. The V gene's germline CDR1 is SGDLS and CDR2 YYNGEE. The CDR3 consists of 16 residues. The CDR3 DNA sequence: TGTGCCAGCAGCGGCCGGGACAGGGGTAGCACAGATACGCAGTATTTT. Protein sequence: CASSGRDRGSTDTQYF.

The chain has TRBV5-6 and TRBJ1-4, with TRBD1 as a possible D gene (6 bases). There are 16 residues in the CDR3. V lost 4 bases and J lost 8, with 21 bases in between. Germline V gives CDR1 SGHDT, CDR2 YYEEEE. The CDR3 bases are TGTGCCAGCAGCCGTCCCGGGACAACGTTGGGGGAAAAACTGTTTTTT. Its protein is CASSRPGTTLGEKLFF.

J is TRBJ2-5 and V is TRBV6-6; the D gene is possibly TRBD1 (6 bases). From germline, CDR1 is MNHNY and CDR2 SVGAGI (reference sequence). The CDR3 length is 14 residues. The ends were cut back, 3 bases at V and 5 bases at J, with 13 bases in the middle. CDR3 loop: CASSYWGLGETQYF. CDR3 DNA sequence: TGTGCCAGCAGTTATTGGGGGCTCGGGGAGACCCAGTACTTC.

Points on this clone: This sample includes further DNA sequences coding for the same CDR3. The rearrangement uses TRBV7-9 and TRBJ1-1, with 10 bases that match TRBD1. The CDR3 totals 15 residues. Trimming removed 1 base from V and 3 bases from J; junction bases left unmatched: 2. Germline lookup yields CDR1 SEHNR and CDR2 FQNEAQ (reference sequence). CDR3 amino acids: CASSLGQGAYTEAFF. The CDR3 DNA is TGTGCCAGCAGCTTAGGACAGGGGGCATACACTGAAGCTTTCTTT.